The sequence of this T cell receptor (delta chain) was determined in a study of γδ T cells in repeated Plasmodium falciparum infection (dated by TCRdb to the early 2020s). At the level of the whole study: In the natural-infection arm, Malian children exposed to intense seasonal malaria transmission were enrolled and compared against age and gender matched Australian children. Four controlled human malaria infections were administered to five malaria-naive U.S. adults over approximately 580 days by bites from P. falciparum NF54-infected Anopheles stephensi mosquitoes. Samples were collected from controlled-infection subjects at baseline, immediately before selected infections, and 21 days after each infection. The gammadelta TCR repertoires from Mali were analysed in two ways: cross-sectionally during periods with no transmission, and longitudinally across episodes of acute febrile malaria. The study examined how repeated Plasmodium falciparum infection shapes the human gammadelta T cell repertoire, using natural infection in Mali and controlled human malaria infection.

Receptors were amplified or captured by multiplex PCR. The data were produced on an Illumina MiSeq. Both TCR gamma (TRG) and TCR delta (TRD) chains were sequenced from each sorted gammadelta T cell sample. On the study's bioinformatics: Clonotype tree plots, accumulated frequency of the top 20 clonotypes, diversity index (DI) and D75 metrics were included in the repertoire analyses. TCRdb reprocessed the public reads with the caller CATT; rows with the same DNA were merged afterwards. These V and J calls rely on TCRdb rather than the paper's analysis. Present in this sample are approximately 90,000 delta-chain clones, 0.98% of which were seen just once. The top ten constitute around a tenth of the sample. What the authors observed across the whole study: Compared with Australian children, Malian children appeared to have Vdelta2-negative gammadelta TCR repertoires that were more clonally expanded, less diverse and less shared. Vgamma9/Vdelta2+ TCR repertoires kept a highly stable polyclonal repertoire across time and infection, and many TCRgamma sequences overlapped between individuals. Because the controlled-infection cohort was small, analysis of inter-individual variability in gammadelta T cell responses was limited. The Malian cohort came from a small rural village of predominantly one ethnic group, limiting generalizability. Repeated controlled infections appeared to drive waves of new clonotype selection in Vdelta2-negative, largely Vdelta1+, gammadelta TCR repertoires.

As for this clone: It lacks a known antigen. The TCRdb protein, from a much larger clone, departs from this DNA's translation at residue 5, likely by read error; the protein shown derives from the DNA.

The junction shows trimming of 5 bases on V and 7 bases on J, plus 22 bases between the germline ends. CDR3 length: 15 amino acids, cysteine to phenylalanine. Only the CDR3 DNA stays, 45 bases, in frame from base 1. CDR1 GEAIGNYY and CDR2 EKD are derived from the germline V gene. Vgamma9/Vdelta2+ and Vdelta2-negative gammadelta T cell populations were flow-sorted from peripheral blood mononuclear cells for bulk TCR repertoire analysis. The TCR originated in a pool of human donors (malaria-infected and uninfected, not separated). The source material was gamma-delta T cells from blood. The chain was built from TRDV2 and TRDJ1; the D gene cannot be named for sure. TCRdb supplies no J gene; here it was assigned by aligning the nucleotide sequence to germline. The DNA sequence follows: TGTGCCTGTGTTCACACAGAGTCGTACGGGCTTAAACTCATCTTT. It translates to CACVHTESYGLKLIF.